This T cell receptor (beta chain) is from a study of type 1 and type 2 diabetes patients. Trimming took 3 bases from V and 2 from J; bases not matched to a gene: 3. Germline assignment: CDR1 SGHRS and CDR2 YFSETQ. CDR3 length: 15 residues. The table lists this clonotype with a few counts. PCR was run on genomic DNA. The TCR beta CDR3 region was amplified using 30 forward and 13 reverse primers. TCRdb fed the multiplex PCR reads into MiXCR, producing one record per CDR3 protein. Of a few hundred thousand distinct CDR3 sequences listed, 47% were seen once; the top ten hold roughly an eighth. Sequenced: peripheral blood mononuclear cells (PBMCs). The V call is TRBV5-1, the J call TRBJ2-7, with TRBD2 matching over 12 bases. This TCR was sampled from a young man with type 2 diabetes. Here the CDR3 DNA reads TGCGCCAGCAGCTCGGGACTAGCGGGTACCTACGAGCAGTACTTC. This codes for CASSSGLAGTYEQYF. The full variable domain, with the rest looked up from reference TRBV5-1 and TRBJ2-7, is KAGVTQTPRYLIKTRGQQVTLSCSPISGHRSVSWYQQTPGQGLQFLFEYFSETQRNKGNFPGRFSGRQFSNSRSEMNVSTLELGDSALYLCASSSGLAGTYEQYFGPGTRLTVT.